This entry describes one T cell receptor (beta chain). The assay was immunoSEQ multiplex PCR, and TCRdb's table has in-frame clones only and misses some. This table holds 60,000 or so clones, about 83% found once. These data are taken from a study of blood T cell repertoires in COVID-19. Overall study context: The United States, Italy and Spain supplied acute and convalescent COVID-19 samples. T cells, B-cell-depleted T cells, or PBMCs supplied cDNA or gDNA.

Deletions cut 3 bases from V and 3 bases from J, with 15 bases between. Germline CDR1 and CDR2: SGHTA and FQGNSA. CDR3 length: 15 residues. V usage is TRBV7-2 and J usage is TRBJ2-7, with a possible D match to TRBD1 (5 bases). The clonotype was recovered from a human donor in a cohort sampled during active COVID-19. Material: peripheral blood. CDR3 bases: TGTGCCAGCAGCTTCCGACAGTTAGAGAGCTACGAGCAGTACTTC. It yields the protein CASSFRQLESYEQYF.